This TCR beta chain was documented in a study of brain T cells in children with intractable seizures (dated by TCRdb to 2020 to 2022). Regarding the research as a whole: Resected brain tissue from roughly 50 pediatric epilepsy surgery cases was first screened for immune gene transcripts using a NanoString immunology panel. Of the 12 selected surgery cases, pre-surgery blood was also sequenced for eight, so four had brain tissue only.

The immunoSEQ assay was applied to genomic DNA to generate the TCR beta chain sequences. The paper's processing steps were these. CDR3 sequences that did not begin with the conserved framework cysteine at position 104 were removed by hand. To get clonality, the normalized Shannon's Diversity Index was subtracted from one, giving values from 0 (maximal diversity) to 1 (oligoclonal). Chi-squared comparison-of-proportions tests assessed whether the same CDR3 differed in frequency between samples, such as brain versus blood. Public clonotypes were found by searching immuneACCESS, and the VDJdb browser was used to assess similarity to known antiviral clonotypes. The immuneACCESS repertoire file appears here via TCRdb, limited to in-frame rearrangements. These files lack a portion of the clones; in checked studies, under half of the deficit traces to unresolved V genes, and the cause of the others is not known. V, J and clone size derive from that table, while D and trimming were established from the DNA sequence. Across this sample there are under 400,000 clones, with over 90% seen only once. Of the sample, about 6% is held by the ten largest clones.

Via the germline V gene, CDR1 is SGHNT and CDR2 YENEEA. V is reduced by 5 bases and J by 1 base, leaving a spacing of 11 bases between them. The CDR3, from cysteine to phenylalanine, totals 14 residues. Only the CDR3 DNA is retained, 42 bases long and in frame from the first base. This specimen's time point label, per the study, means: blood from clinic visit 5 months post-surgery; TSC patient then seizure free. The surgery cases showing the highest brain T cell transcript signatures were chosen for TCR beta chain sequencing of brain tissue and, when available, of blood. Before surgery, patients had received at least one anti-epileptic drug. TCR-sequenced patients were children with drug-resistant epilepsy due to tuberous sclerosis complex, focal cortical dysplasia, Rasmussen encephalitis or hemimegalencephaly. Bulk genomic DNA was extracted from unsorted brain tissue and whole blood with the Monarch genomic DNA purification kit.

Here is what the overall study found, with its caveats: Viral specificity was inferred solely from CDR3 sequence similarity, and the HCMV serostatus of the patients was not known. Sequencing depth differed between pre- and post-surgery blood, so clones missing from the pre-surgery sample may reflect undersampling.

This clone is a singleton in its sample. Its antigen has not been determined. No quality values exist for individual bases; no much larger clone is one base distant. Sequencing used peripheral blood, obtained approximately 5 months after surgery. The TCR sequence derives from a boy in the first two years of life with tuberous sclerosis and intractable seizures. The V and J segments used are TRBV11-3 and TRBJ1-1; the D gene cannot be named for sure. The CDR3 loop reads CASSTIFKNTEAFF. The DNA sequence reads TGTGCCAGCAGCACTATATTCAAGAACACTGAAGCTTTCTTT.